A selection of T cell receptor beta chains follows, all from one sample in a study of regulatory T cells in long-lasting Graves disease. TCRdb passed the multiplex PCR reads through MiXCR, listing each CDR3 protein once. Of about 500,000 distinct CDR3 sequences listed, around 12% are singletons. This sample was also put to use in a study of T cells in Graves' hyperthyroidism and ophthalmopathy.

This specimen was peripheral blood mononuclear cells (PBMCs), taken at new diagnosis, from a patient treated with antithyroid drugs. These receptors came from a woman aged 25 to 45 with Graves disease. Each CDR3 is given with its conserved first and last residue. D genes are given only for firm matches. Only some rows state a clone size, as once, few, many or a class for expanded clones.

j_gene: TRBJ1-1
v_gene: TRBV12-3/TRBV12-4
d_gene: -
abundance: many
CDR3aa: CASSYPRLDTEAFF
CDR3nt: TGTGCCAGCAGTTACCCCAGGTTGGACACTGAAGCTTTCTTT

j_gene: TRBJ2-1
v_gene: TRBV29-1
d_gene: TRBD2
abundance: many
CDR3aa: CSVDGAREGRNEQFF
CDR3nt: TGCAGCGTCGACGGGGCGCGGGAGGGCCGGAATGAGCAGTTCTTC

j_gene: TRBJ2-7
v_gene: TRBV6-2/TRBV6-3
d_gene: -
abundance: few
CDR3aa: CASTEPGRLEQYF
CDR3nt: TGTGCCAGCACCGAACCGGGACGGCTCGAGCAGTACTTC

j_gene: TRBJ2-1
v_gene: TRBV7-8
d_gene: TRBD2
abundance: many
CDR3aa: CASSWLRGGGLPNEQFF
CDR3nt: TGTGCCAGCAGCTGGCTACGTGGGGGAGGGCTCCCCAATGAGCAGTTCTTC

j_gene: TRBJ1-1
v_gene: TRBV12-3/TRBV12-4
d_gene: -
abundance: many
CDR3aa: CASRPGTHTEAFF
CDR3nt: TGTGCCAGCCGGCCGGGGACTCACACTGAAGCTTTCTTT

j_gene: TRBJ2-5
v_gene: TRBV11-2
d_gene: -
abundance: many
CDR3aa: CASSFRMARLQETQYF
CDR3nt: TGTGCCAGCAGCTTTAGGATGGCCCGGCTCCAAGAGACCCAGTACTTC

j_gene: TRBJ1-2
v_gene: TRBV28
d_gene: -
abundance: -
CDR3aa: CASSLESGQTHYGYTF
CDR3nt: TGTGCCAGCAGTTTAGAGTCGGGGCAGACCCACTATGGCTACACCTTC

j_gene: TRBJ2-3
v_gene: TRBV29-1
d_gene: TRBD2
abundance: many
CDR3aa: CSVVVSGRDTQYF
CDR3nt: TGCAGCGTTGTAGTTAGCGGGAGGGATACGCAGTATTTT

j_gene: TRBJ2-7
v_gene: TRBV6-1
d_gene: -
abundance: many
CDR3aa: CASSEAAQAYEQYF
CDR3nt: TGTGCCAGCAGTGAAGCGGCCCAGGCCTACGAGCAGTACTTC

j_gene: TRBJ1-5
v_gene: TRBV12-3/TRBV12-4
d_gene: -
abundance: many
CDR3aa: CASSFGLNQPQHF
CDR3nt: TGTGCCAGCAGCTTCGGTCTAAATCAGCCCCAGCATTTT

j_gene: TRBJ2-7
v_gene: TRBV4-1
d_gene: -
abundance: few
CDR3aa: CASSQRSGVHEQYF
CDR3nt: TGCGCCAGCAGCCAACGTTCGGGGGTCCACGAGCAGTACTTC

j_gene: TRBJ2-5
v_gene: TRBV29-1
d_gene: TRBD1
abundance: few
CDR3aa: CSVSPGTGLQETQYF
CDR3nt: TGCAGCGTTTCCCCCGGGACAGGGTTACAAGAGACCCAGTACTTC